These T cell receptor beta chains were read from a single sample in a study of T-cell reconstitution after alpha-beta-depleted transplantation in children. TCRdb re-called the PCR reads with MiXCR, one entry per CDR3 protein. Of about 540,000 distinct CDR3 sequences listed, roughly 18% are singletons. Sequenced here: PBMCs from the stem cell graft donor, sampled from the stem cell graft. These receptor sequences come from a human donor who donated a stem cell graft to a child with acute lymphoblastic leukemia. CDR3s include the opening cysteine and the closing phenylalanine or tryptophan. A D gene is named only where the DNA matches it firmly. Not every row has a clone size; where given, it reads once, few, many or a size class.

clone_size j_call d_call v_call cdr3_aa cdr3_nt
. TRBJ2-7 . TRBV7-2 CASSSPTDRYEQYF TGTGCCAGCAGCTCCCCGACAGATCGTTACGAGCAGTACTTC
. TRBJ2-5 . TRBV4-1 CASSRSGETQYF TGCGCCAGCAGCCGGAGCGGGGAGACCCAGTACTTC
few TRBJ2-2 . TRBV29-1 CSAGLGSGLGGELFF TGCAGCGCCGGGTTGGGCTCGGGCCTAGGCGGGGAGCTGTTTTTT
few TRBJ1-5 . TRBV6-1 CASTHLEEVQPQHF TGTGCCAGCACCCACTTGGAGGAGGTTCAGCCCCAGCATTTT
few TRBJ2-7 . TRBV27 CASRIQGMGEQYF TGTGCCAGCAGAATCCAGGGGATGGGCGAGCAGTACTTC
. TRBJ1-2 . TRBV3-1 CASSQDRYGYTF TGTGCCAGCAGCCAAGATAGGTATGGCTACACCTTC
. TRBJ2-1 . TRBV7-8 CASSLEAGVFSYNEQFF TGTGCCAGCAGCTTGGAGGCGGGCGTTTTCTCCTACAATGAGCAGTTCTTC
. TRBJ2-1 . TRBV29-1 CSVGIADTYNEQFF TGCAGCGTTGGAATAGCGGACACCTACAATGAGCAGTTCTTC
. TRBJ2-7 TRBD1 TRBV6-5 CASTEGPGQGVYSYEQYF TGTGCCAGCACCGAGGGGCCGGGACAGGGGGTTTATAGCTACGAGCAGTACTTC
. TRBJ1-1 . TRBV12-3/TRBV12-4 CASGWTLADTEAFF TGTGCCAGCGGATGGACCTTGGCGGACACTGAAGCTTTCTTT
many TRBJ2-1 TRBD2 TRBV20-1 CSALGTSGSIVYNEQFF TGCAGTGCCCTAGGGACTAGCGGGAGTATAGTCTACAATGAGCAGTTCTTC
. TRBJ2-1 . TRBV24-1 CATSDGRLNGRWDEQFF TGTGCCACCAGTGATGGACGACTAAACGGGAGATGGGATGAGCAGTTCTTC
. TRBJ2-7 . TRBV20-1 CSAIVGRSYEQYF TGCAGTGCCATAGTGGGGCGAAGCTACGAGCAGTACTTC
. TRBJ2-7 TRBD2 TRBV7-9 CASSWGLAGEGAYEQYF TGTGCCAGCAGCTGGGGACTAGCGGGAGAAGGGGCCTACGAGCAGTACTTC
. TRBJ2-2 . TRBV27 CASNPSVNTGELFF TGTGCCAGCAATCCTAGCGTGAACACCGGGGAGCTGTTTTTT
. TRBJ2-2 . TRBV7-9 CASTQGGDSGELFF TGTGCCAGCACCCAAGGAGGGGACAGCGGGGAGCTGTTTTTT
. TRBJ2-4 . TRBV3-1 CASRDLSRSIQYF TGTGCCAGCAGGGACCTGTCCCGCAGCATTCAGTACTTC
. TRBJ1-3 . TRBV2 CASSEVGSGNTIYF TGTGCCAGCAGTGAAGTCGGCTCTGGAAACACCATATATTTT
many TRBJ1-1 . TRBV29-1 CSVKGRNTEAFF TGCAGCGTCAAGGGACGGAACACTGAAGCTTTCTTT
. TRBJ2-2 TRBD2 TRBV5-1 CASSQTSGNTGELFF TGCGCCAGCAGCCAGACTAGCGGGAACACCGGGGAGCTGTTTTTT
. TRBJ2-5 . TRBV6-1 CASSADRRSTQYF TGTGCCAGCAGTGCCGACAGGCGCAGCACCCAGTACTTC
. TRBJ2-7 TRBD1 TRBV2 CASHRRDRSYEQYF TGTGCCAGTCACCGGCGGGACAGGTCCTACGAGCAGTACTTC
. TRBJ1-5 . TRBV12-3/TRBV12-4 CASSLGRWDQPQHF TGTGCCAGCAGTTTAGGCCGTTGGGATCAGCCCCAGCATTTT
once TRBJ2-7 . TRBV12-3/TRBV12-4 CASSPQHSSYEQYF TGTGCCAGCAGCCCCCAGCACAGCTCCTACGAGCAGTACTTC